This T cell receptor beta chain was captured in a study of beta chain features in type 1 diabetes. Study details: Regarding age, gender and cell yields, patients proved similar to healthy donors. Over all samples combined, some 99,000,000 sorted cells were examined.

One heparinised draw, averaging around 120 mL, was taken per donor. Germline CDR1 and CDR2: MNHNS and SASEGT. The CDR3 is 12 residues long. Trimming removed 7 bases from V and 7 bases from J, with 12 bases in between. This clone came up a few times. Isolated RNA was reverse transcribed in full, so expressed TCRB transcripts were sequenced. Sequencing of naive, central memory and regulatory T cell samples gave an average of approximately 3.5 million reads. Generated by immunoSEQ multiplex PCR, the TCRdb table keeps only in-frame clones and is missing some. The sample includes about 620,000 clones, about a sixth of them seen just once.

The sample consisted of naive CD4+ T cells from blood. The origin of this receptor is a man aged 18 to 35 in good health. The chain joins TRBV6-1 to TRBJ2-3; D is undetermined. In DNA form, the CDR3 reads TGTGCCAGCACCGACCCGCCGTATACGCAGTATTTT. Translation: CASTDPPYTQYF.